This is a list of T cell receptor beta chains from one sample in a study of blood T cell repertoires in COVID-19. The table came from immunoSEQ multiplex PCR; TCRdb's copy has only in-frame clones and leaves some out. The table includes tens of thousands of clones, about 88% detected once. Sequencing was done on a sample of peripheral blood. All receptors come from a man in his 60s with acute or convalescent COVID-19. Each CDR3 is given without its conserved first and last residue. The size of a clone is reported for some rows only, either as once, few or many, or as a class for expanded clones.

TRBV19	NA	ASSTPPTGIYAKNIQY
TRBV12-3/TRBV12-4	NA	ASTPGMNTEAF
TRBV7-9	few	ASSPKTGGDGYT
TRBV6-6	NA	ASRRQGLNTGELF
TRBV3-1/TRBV3-2	once	ASSFERAGNTIY
TRBV3-1/TRBV3-2	NA	ASSQRDRGKSSYNEQF
TRBV18	NA	ASSLQVSSYEQY
TRBV7-6	NA	ASSPNPSSSYEQY
TRBV7-3	NA	ASSTGGAYNEQF
TRBV18	NA	ASSPQSSGNTIY
TRBV18	NA	ASSPFSGERPSSGNTIY
TRBV2	NA	ASIRDRQYNEQF
TRBV9	NA	ASSGGGTSAEKLF
TRBV28	NA	ASSLLTSGGADTQY
TRBV3-1/TRBV3-2	NA	ASRQAGGHEQF
TRBV7-2	NA	ASRPPADRGRAIDT
TRBV7-9	NA	ASSAGLPDHEQY
TRBV5-5	NA	ASSPHRQTHNEQF
TRBV6-5	NA	ASSRQGWTLSGYT
TRBV19	few	ASSHLVSNYGYT
TRBV14	NA	ASSQDRTGLLSNQPQH
TRBV7-9	NA	ASSLGGPGDTGELF
TRBV5-1	NA	ASSSLLDTQY
TRBV12-3/TRBV12-4	NA	ASSSGQGISYT
TRBV5-1	NA	ASSRGSGTGIAGANVLT
TRBV6-5	NA	ASSYSISNEKLF
TRBV2	NA	ASRPGIYQPQH
TRBV11-2	NA	ASRANRGFTEAF
TRBV27	NA	ASARGNTEAF
TRBV19	NA	ASSKGDTTSGANVLT
TRBV3-1/TRBV3-2	NA	ASSQVRVEKLF
TRBV6-4	NA	ASSLDRAGSPLH
TRBV5-6	NA	ASSLPTGGYGYT
TRBV24-1	NA	ATSDTSGASNEQF
TRBV9	NA	ASSLTGGYGYT
TRBV5-1	NA	ASSFTGTSLDTQY
TRBV11-2	NA	ASSSDRHPWSQH
TRBV27	NA	ASSLSVYNEQF
TRBV2	NA	ASSVTNEQF
TRBV27	NA	ASSEGANSYNEQF
TRBV27	NA	ASSLQGELYNEQF
TRBV5-6	NA	ASSGLPGTGFPKNIQY
TRBV6-1	few	ASSEQSGTTYEQY
TRBV12-5	NA	ASGFGQSSYNEQF
TRBV6-6	once	ASSRGPQGPIPSGNTIY